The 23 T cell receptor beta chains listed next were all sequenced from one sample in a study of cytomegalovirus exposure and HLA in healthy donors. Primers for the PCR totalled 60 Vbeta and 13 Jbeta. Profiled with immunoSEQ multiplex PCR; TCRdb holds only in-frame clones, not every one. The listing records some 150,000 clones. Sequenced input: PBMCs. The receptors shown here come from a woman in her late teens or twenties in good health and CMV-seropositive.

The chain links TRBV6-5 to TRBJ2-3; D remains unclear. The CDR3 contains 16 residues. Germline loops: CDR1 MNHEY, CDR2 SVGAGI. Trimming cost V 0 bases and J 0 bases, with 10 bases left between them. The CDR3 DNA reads TGTGCCAGCAGTTACTCGCGCACCACTAGCACAGATACGCAGTATTTT. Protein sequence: CASSYSRTTSTDTQYF.

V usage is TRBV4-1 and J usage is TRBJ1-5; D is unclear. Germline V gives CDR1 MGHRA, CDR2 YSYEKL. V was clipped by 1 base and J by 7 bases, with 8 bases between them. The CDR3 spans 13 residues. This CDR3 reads CASSQGSRQPQHF. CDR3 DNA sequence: TGCGCCAGCAGCCAAGGCAGCAGGCAGCCCCAGCATTTT.

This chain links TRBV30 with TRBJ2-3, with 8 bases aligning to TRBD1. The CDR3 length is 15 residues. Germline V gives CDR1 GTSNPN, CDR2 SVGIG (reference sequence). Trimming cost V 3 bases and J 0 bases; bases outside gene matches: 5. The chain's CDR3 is CAWRRQGSSTDTQYF. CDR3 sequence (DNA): TGTGCCTGGAGACGACAGGGGTCTAGCACAGATACGCAGTATTTT. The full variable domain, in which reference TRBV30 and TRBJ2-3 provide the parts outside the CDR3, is SQTIHQWPATLVQPVGSPLSLECTVEGTSNPNLYWYRQAAGRGLQLLFYSVGIGQISSEVPQNLSASRPQDRQFILSSKKLLLSDSGFYLCAWRRQGSSTDTQYFGPGTRLTVL.

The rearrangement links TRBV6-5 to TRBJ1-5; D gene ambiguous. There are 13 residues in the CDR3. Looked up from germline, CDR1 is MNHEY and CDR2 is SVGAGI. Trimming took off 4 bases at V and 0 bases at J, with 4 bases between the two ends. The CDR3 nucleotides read TGTGCCAGCAGTTCAAATAGCAATCAGCCCCAGCATTTT. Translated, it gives CASSSNSNQPQHF.

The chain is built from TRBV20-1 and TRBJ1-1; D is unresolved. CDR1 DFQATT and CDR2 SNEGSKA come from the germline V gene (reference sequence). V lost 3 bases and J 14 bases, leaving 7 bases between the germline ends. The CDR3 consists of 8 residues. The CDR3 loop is CSASDGFF. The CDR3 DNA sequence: TGCAGTGCTAGTGATGGCTTCTTT.

Here the CDR3 DNA reads TGTGCCAGCTTGCCCGGGAACCCCCCTCACACAGATACGCAGTATTTT. This sequence encodes CASLPGNPPHTDTQYF. The chain joins TRBV27 to TRBJ2-3; D perhaps matches TRBD2 (5 bases). Trimming shortened V by 8 bases and J by 2 bases, and 20 bases separated the two germline ends. This CDR3 comprises 16 residues. Germline V CDR1 and CDR2: MNHEY, SMNVEV (reference sequence).

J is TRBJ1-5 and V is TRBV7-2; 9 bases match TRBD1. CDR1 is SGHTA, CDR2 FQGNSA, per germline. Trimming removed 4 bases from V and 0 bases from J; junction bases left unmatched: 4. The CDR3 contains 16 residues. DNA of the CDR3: TGTGCCAGCAGCTACAGGGGGCGGGATAGCAATCAGCCCCAGCATTTT. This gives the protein CASSYRGRDSNQPQHF.

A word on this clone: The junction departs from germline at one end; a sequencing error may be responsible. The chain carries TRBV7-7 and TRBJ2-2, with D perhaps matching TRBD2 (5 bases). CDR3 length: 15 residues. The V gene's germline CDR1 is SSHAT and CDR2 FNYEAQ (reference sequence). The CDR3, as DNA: TGTGCTAGCAGCTTGGGGAGCACGAACACCGGGGAGCTGTTTTTT. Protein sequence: CASSLGSTNTGELFF.

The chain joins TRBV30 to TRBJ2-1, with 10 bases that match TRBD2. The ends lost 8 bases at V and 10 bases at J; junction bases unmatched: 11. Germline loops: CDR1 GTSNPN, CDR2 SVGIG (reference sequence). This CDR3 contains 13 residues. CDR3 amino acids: CAGTAGGAYEQFF. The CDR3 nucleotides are TGTGCCGGTACAGCGGGAGGGGCATACGAGCAGTTCTTC. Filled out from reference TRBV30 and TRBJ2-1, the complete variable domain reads SQTIHQWPATLVQPVGSPLSLECTVEGTSNPNLYWYRQAAGRGLQLLFYSVGIGQISSEVPQNLSASRPQDRQFILSSKKLLLSDSGFYLCAGTAGGAYEQFFGPGTRLTVL.

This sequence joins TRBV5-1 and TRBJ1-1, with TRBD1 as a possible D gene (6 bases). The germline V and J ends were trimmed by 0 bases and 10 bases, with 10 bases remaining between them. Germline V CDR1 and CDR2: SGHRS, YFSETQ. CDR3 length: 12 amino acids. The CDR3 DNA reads TGCGCCAGCAGCTTGGAGATAGGGGGAGCTTTCTTT. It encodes CASSLEIGGAFF.

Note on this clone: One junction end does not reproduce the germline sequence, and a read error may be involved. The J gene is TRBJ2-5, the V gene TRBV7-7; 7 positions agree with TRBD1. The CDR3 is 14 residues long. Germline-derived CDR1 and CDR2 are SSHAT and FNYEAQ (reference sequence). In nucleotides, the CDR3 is TGTGCTAGCAGCCCGACAGGGACCGAAGAGACCCAGTACTTC. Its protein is CASSPTGTEETQYF.

The CDR3 loop reads CASTLVRTGGTEAFF. CDR3 coding DNA: TGTGCCAGTACTTTAGTTCGGACAGGGGGCACTGAAGCTTTCTTT. V gene TRBV6-6 combines with J gene TRBJ1-1, with 10 bases that match TRBD1. The CDR3 totals 15 residues. In germline, CDR1 is MNHNY, CDR2 SVGAGI (reference sequence). The V segment lost 9 bases and the J segment 4 bases; nucleotides outside the gene matches: 11.

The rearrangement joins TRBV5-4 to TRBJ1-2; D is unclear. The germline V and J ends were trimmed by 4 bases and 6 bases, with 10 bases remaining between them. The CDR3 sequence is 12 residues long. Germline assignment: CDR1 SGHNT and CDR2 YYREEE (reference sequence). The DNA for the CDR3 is TGTGCCAGCAGCCCCGGCGGAAATGGCTACACCTTC. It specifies CASSPGGNGYTF.

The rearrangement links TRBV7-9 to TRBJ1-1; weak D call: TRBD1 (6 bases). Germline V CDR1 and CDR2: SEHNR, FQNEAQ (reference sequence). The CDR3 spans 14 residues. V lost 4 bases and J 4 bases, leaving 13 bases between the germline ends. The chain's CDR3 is CASSSQGFFTEAFF. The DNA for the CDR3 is TGTGCCAGCAGCTCTCAGGGGTTTTTCACTGAAGCTTTCTTT.

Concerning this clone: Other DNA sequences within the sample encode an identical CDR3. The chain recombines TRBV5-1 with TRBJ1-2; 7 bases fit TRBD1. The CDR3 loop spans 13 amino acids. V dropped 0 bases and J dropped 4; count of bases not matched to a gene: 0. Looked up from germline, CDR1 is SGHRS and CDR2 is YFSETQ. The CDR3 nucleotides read TGCGCCAGCAGCTTGGACAGGGGCTATGGCTACACCTTC. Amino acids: CASSLDRGYGYTF.

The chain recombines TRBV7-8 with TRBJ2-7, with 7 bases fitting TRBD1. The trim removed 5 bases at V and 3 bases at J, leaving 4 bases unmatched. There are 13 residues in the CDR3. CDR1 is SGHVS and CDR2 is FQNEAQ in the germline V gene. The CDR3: CASSTDRYYEQYF. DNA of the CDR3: TGTGCCAGCAGCACGGACAGGTACTACGAGCAGTACTTC.

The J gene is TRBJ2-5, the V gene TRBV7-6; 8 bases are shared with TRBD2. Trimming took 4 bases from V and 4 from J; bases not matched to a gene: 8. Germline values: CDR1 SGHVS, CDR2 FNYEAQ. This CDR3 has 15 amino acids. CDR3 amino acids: CASSYSGLGGETQYF. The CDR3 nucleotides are TGTGCCAGCAGCTACTCGGGACTAGGGGGAGAGACCCAGTACTTC.

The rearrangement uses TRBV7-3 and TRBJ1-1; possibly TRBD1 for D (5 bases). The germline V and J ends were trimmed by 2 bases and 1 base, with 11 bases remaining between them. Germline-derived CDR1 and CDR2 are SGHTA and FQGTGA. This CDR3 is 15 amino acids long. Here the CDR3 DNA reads TGTGCCAGCAGCTTATTCCCAGGGAAGAACACTGAAGCTTTCTTT. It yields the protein CASSLFPGKNTEAFF.

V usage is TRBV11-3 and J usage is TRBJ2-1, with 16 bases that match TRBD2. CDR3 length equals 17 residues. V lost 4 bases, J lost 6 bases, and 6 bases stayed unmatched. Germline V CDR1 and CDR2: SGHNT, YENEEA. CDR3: CASSSGTSGRATNEQFF. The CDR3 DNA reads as TGTGCCAGCAGCTCCGGGACTAGCGGGAGGGCAACCAATGAGCAGTTCTTC.

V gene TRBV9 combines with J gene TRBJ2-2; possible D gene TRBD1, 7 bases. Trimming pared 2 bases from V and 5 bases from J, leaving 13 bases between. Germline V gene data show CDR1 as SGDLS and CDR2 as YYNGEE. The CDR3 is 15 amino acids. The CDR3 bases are TGTGCCAGCAGCGTGGAGGGGGCCTTGACCGGGGAGCTGTTTTTT. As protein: CASSVEGALTGELFF.

The CDR3 DNA reads TGTGCCAGCAGCATCTCAGGGACAGGGAAGAACAATGAGCAGTTCTTC. Its protein product is CASSISGTGKNNEQFF. The V and J genes are TRBV7-9 and TRBJ2-1; 9 nucleotides line up with TRBD1. Trimming at V came to 5 bases and at J to 5 bases, leaving 10 bases not matched to a gene. Germline CDR1 is SEHNR and CDR2 is FQNEAQ (reference sequence). CDR3 length equals 16 residues.

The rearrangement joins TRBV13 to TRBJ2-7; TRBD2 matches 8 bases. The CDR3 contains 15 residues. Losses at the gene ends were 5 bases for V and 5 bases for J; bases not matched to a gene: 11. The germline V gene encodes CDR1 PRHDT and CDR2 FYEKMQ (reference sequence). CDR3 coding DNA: TGTGCCAGCAGCATAATGACGGGGGGGGCCCACGAGCAGTACTTC. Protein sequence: CASSIMTGGAHEQYF.

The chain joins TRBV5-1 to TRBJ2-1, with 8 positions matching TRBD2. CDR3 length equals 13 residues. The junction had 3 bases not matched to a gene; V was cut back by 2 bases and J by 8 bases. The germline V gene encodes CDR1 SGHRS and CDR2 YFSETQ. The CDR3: CASSFGGGYEQFF. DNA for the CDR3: TGCGCCAGCAGCTTCGGGGGGGGTTATGAGCAGTTCTTC.